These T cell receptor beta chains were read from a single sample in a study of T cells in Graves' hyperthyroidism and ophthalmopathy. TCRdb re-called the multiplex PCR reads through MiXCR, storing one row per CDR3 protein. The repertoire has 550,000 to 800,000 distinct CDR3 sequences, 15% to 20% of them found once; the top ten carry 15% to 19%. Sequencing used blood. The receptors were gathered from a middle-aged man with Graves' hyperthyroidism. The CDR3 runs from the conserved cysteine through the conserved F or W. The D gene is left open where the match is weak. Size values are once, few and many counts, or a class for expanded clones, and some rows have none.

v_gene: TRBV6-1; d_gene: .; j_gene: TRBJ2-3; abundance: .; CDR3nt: TGTGCCAGCATAAAGTCACTAGGCACAGATACGCAGTATTTT; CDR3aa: CASIKSLGTDTQYF
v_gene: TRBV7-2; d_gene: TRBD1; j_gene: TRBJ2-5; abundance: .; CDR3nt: TGTGCCAGCAGCGCAGGGGGTAGCAAGAGGGCCCGAGAGACCCAGTACTTC; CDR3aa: CASSAGGSKRARETQYF
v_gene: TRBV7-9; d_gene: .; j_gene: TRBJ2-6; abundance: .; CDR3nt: TGTGCCAGCAGCCCAGGACAGTCTGGGGCCAACGTCCTGACTTTC; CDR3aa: CASSPGQSGANVLTF
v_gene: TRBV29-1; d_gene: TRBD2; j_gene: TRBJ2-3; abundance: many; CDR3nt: TGCAGCGTTCCAGCGGGAGGGGATACGCAGTATTTT; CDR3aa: CSVPAGGDTQYF
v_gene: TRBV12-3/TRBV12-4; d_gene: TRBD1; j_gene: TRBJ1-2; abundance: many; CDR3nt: TGTGCCAATAGAAGGGGGCAGGGCTACACCTTC; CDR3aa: CANRRGQGYTF
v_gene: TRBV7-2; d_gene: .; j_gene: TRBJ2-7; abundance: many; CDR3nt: TGTGCCAGCAGCTTAAATCGCCGGGGGGCCAGACGATACGAGCAGTACTTC; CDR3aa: CASSLNRRGARRYEQYF
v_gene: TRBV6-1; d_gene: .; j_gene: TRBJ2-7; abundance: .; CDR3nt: TGTGCCAGCACCGACGTAGGATCGGGGTCATCGTACGAGCAGTACTTC; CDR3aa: CASTDVGSGSSYEQYF
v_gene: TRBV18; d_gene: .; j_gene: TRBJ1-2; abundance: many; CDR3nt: TGTGCCAGCTCACCTGACGGATTATATGGCTACACCTTC; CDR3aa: CASSPDGLYGYTF
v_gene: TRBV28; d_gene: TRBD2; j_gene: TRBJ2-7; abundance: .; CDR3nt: TGTGCCAGCAGCTGGGGCGGGAGCATCCACGAGCAGTACTTC; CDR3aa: CASSWGGSIHEQYF
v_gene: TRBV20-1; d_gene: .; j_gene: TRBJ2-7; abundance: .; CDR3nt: TGCAGTCTCAAAGGCTCGAGCTCCTACGAGCAGTACTTC; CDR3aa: CSLKGSSSYEQYF
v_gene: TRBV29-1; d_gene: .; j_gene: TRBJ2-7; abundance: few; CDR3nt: TGCAGCGTTGAAGGGGACCCAGCCTACGAGCAGTACTTC; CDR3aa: CSVEGDPAYEQYF
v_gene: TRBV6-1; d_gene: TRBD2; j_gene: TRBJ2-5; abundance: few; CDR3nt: TGTGCCAGCAGTTCGGGGGGACTAGCGGGAAACACCCAAGAGACCCAGTACTTC; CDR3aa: CASSSGGLAGNTQETQYF
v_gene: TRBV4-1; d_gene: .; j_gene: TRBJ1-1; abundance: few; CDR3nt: TGCGCCAGCAGCCAAGATCTAGAAGCTTTCTTT; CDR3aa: CASSQDLEAFF
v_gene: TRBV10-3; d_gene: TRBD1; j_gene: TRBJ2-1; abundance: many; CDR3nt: TGTGCCATCAGTGACCTCACCCTGGGACAGGGGACGAAGTTCTTC; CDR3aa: CAISDLTLGQGTKFF
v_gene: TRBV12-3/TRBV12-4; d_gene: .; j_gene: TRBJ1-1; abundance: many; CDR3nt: TGTGCCAGCATCAGGAACGGGGCCGGAACTGAAGCTTTCTTT; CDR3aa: CASIRNGAGTEAFF
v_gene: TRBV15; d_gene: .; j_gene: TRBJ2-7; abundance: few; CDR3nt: TGTGCCACCAGCAGCGGAGGACAGGGCTTAGCGGGACCGAGCTACGAGCAGTACTTC; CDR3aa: CATSSGGQGLAGPSYEQYF
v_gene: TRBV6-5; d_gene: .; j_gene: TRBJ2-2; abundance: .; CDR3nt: TGTGCCAGCAGTTACTCCCAGGACCTTACCGGGGAGCTGTTTTTT; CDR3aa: CASSYSQDLTGELFF
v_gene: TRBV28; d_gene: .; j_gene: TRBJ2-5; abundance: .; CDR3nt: TGTGCCAGCCGTCCCGACGCAGCTCAAGAGACCCAGTACTTC; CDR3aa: CASRPDAAQETQYF
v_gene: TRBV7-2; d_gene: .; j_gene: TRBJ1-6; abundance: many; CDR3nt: TGTGCCAGCAGCCCATTTGACGGGGTTAATTCACCCCTCCACTTT; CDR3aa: CASSPFDGVNSPLHF
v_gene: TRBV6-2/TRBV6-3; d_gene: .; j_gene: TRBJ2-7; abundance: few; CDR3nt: TGTGCCAGCAGTTACCTGGGATTGCGGGGGCCCTACGAGCAGTACTTC; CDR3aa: CASSYLGLRGPYEQYF
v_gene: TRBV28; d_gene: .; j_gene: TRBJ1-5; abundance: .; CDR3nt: TGTGCCAGCACCCACACAATCAGCCCCAGCAATTTT; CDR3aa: CASTHTISPSNF
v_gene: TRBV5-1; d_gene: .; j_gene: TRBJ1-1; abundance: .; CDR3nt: TGCGCCAGCAGCCAATCCGTCGGCAGCTGGAACACTGAAGCTTTCTTT; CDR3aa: CASSQSVGSWNTEAFF